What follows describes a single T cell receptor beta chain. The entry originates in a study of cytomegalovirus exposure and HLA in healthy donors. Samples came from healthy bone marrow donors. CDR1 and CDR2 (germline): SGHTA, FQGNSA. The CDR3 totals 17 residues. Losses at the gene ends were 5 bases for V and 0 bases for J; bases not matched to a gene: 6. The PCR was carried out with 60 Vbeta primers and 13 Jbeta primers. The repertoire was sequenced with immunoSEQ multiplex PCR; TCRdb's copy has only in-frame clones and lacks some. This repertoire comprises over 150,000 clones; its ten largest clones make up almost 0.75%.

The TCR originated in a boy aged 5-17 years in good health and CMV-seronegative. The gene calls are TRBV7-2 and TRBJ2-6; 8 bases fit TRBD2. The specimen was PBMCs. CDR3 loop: CASSRGGSTSGANVLTF. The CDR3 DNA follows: TGTGCCAGCAGCCGGGGGGGGAGTACCTCTGGGGCCAACGTCCTGACTTTC.